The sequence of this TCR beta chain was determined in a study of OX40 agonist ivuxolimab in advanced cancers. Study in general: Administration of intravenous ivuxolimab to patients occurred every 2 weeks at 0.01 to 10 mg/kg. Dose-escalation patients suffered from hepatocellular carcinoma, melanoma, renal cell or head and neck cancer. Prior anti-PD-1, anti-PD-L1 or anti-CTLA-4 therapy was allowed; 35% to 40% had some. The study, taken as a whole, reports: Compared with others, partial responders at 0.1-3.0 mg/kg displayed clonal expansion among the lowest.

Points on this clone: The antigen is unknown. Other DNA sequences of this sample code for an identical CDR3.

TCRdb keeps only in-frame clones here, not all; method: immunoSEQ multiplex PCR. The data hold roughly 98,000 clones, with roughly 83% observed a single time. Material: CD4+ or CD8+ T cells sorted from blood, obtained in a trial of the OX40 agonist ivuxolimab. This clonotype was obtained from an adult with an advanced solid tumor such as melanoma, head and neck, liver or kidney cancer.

CDR3 bases: TGTGCCATCGAGGGGGGTGGGAATGAGCAGTTCTTC. Translated: CAIEGGGNEQFF. The rearrangement uses TRBV10-3 and TRBJ2-1; D possibly uses TRBD1 or TRBD2 (6 bases each). Germline V gives CDR1 ENHRY, CDR2 SYGVKD. This CDR3 has 12 residues. Trimming removed 8 bases at V and 7 bases at J, with 12 bases between.